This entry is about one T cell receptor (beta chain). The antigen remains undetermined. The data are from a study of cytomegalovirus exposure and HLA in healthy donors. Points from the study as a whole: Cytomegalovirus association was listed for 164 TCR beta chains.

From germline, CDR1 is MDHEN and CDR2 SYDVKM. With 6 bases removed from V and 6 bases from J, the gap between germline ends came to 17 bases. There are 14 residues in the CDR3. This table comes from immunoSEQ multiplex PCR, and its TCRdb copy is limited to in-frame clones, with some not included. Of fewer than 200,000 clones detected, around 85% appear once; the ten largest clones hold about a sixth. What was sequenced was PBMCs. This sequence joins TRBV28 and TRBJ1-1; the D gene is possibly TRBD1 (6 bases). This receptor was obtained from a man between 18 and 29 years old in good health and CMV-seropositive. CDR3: CASSPSGAKAEAFF. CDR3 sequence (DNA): TGTGCCAGCAGCCCCTCAGGGGCTAAGGCTGAAGCTTTCTTT.